These T cell receptor beta chains were read from a single sample in a study of CD8+ T cells in alopecia areata. Generated by immunoSEQ multiplex PCR, the TCRdb table keeps only in-frame clones and is missing some. The sample lists approximately 65,000 clones; about 43% were seen once. This sample comprised CD8+ T cells sorted from blood, obtained between weeks 36 and 40, from a patient treated with tofacitinib. The receptors here all came from a human donor with alopecia areata. CDR3s include the opening cysteine and the closing phenylalanine or tryptophan. The D gene is left open where the match is weak. Some rows have no size entry. The others give once, few or many, or a class for an expanded clone.

size: .
V: TRBV9
D: .
J: TRBJ2-1
DNA: TGTGCCAGCAGCGGCCCCGGGAGTTACAATGAGCAGTTCTTC
CDR3: CASSGPGSYNEQFF

size: .
V: TRBV29-1
D: .
J: TRBJ1-4
DNA: TGCAGCGTTCGTGGGCTATCGAAGACGGACGCAACTAATGAAAAACTGTTTTTT
CDR3: CSVRGLSKTDATNEKLFF

size: .
V: TRBV4-1
D: TRBD2
J: TRBJ2-1
DNA: TGCGCCAGCAGCCAACGGGGGACTAAGAACAATGAGCAGTTCTTC
CDR3: CASSQRGTKNNEQFF

size: few
V: TRBV29-1
D: TRBD2
J: TRBJ2-3
DNA: TGCAGCGTTGAAGCCCCCGGGCACCGGACTAGCGGGGATACGCAGTATTTT
CDR3: CSVEAPGHRTSGDTQYF

size: .
V: TRBV7-9
D: TRBD1
J: TRBJ2-3
DNA: TGTGCCAGCAGCACCGGACAGGGCACAGATACGCAGTATTTT
CDR3: CASSTGQGTDTQYF

size: .
V: TRBV7-6
D: .
J: TRBJ2-1
DNA: TGTGCCAGCAGCTTAGCCCACAGCCAAAACTCCTACAATGAGCAGTTCTTC
CDR3: CASSLAHSQNSYNEQFF

size: few
V: TRBV11-1
D: .
J: TRBJ1-1
DNA: TGTGCCAGCAGCCCATCGGGGGAGGCTTTCTTT
CDR3: CASSPSGEAFF

size: .
V: TRBV6-4
D: TRBD1
J: TRBJ2-7
DNA: TGTGCCAGCAGTTACCCCGGGACAGGGACATACGAGCAGTACTTC
CDR3: CASSYPGTGTYEQYF

size: .
V: TRBV30
D: .
J: TRBJ2-7
DNA: TGTGCCTGCGGGACGGGCCTCTATCTTGACGAGCAGTACTTC
CDR3: CACGTGLYLDEQYF

size: once
V: TRBV6-5
D: .
J: TRBJ2-1
DNA: TGTGCCAGCAGTTGGAGGGGGAGGTACAATGAGCAGTTCTTC
CDR3: CASSWRGRYNEQFF

size: few
V: TRBV9
D: TRBD2
J: TRBJ2-1
DNA: TGTGCCAGCAGCGTAGAGGGGCGGGAGGGGTCCGGTGAGCAGTTCTTC
CDR3: CASSVEGREGSGEQFF

size: few
V: TRBV29-1
D: .
J: TRBJ2-7
DNA: TGCAGCGTTGTGGGAAGGGGATACGAGCAGTACTTC
CDR3: CSVVGRGYEQYF

size: .
V: TRBV7-9
D: .
J: TRBJ2-6
DNA: TGTGCCAGCAGCAGACGCGACTCTGGGGCCAACGTCCTGACTTTC
CDR3: CASSRRDSGANVLTF

size: .
V: TRBV2
D: .
J: TRBJ1-5
DNA: TGTGCCAGCAGTGAGAGTGGGGTGGGTCAGCCCCAGCATTTT
CDR3: CASSESGVGQPQHF

size: .
V: TRBV29-1
D: .
J: TRBJ2-7
DNA: TGCAGCGTTCGAGGCCCCAGGTCCTACGAGCAGTACTTC
CDR3: CSVRGPRSYEQYF

size: .
V: TRBV11-2
D: .
J: TRBJ2-1
DNA: TGTGCCAGCAGACTACCCGGGACTTACAATGAGCAGTTCTTC
CDR3: CASRLPGTYNEQFF

size: once
V: TRBV9
D: TRBD1
J: TRBJ2-1
DNA: TGTGCCAGCAGCGTAGTTCCCTACAGGGGATACGAGCAGTTCTTC
CDR3: CASSVVPYRGYEQFF

size: few
V: TRBV7-9
D: .
J: TRBJ1-5
DNA: TGTGCCAGCAGCTGGGGGAGCCAGCCCCAGCATTTT
CDR3: CASSWGSQPQHF

size: .
V: TRBV13
D: .
J: TRBJ1-1
DNA: TGTGCCAGCAGCTTAGCGCAGGAAATGAACACTGAAGCTTTCTTT
CDR3: CASSLAQEMNTEAFF

size: .
V: TRBV30
D: .
J: TRBJ2-2
DNA: TGTGCCTGGAGTGTAGGCGGCACCGGGGAGCTGTTTTTT
CDR3: CAWSVGGTGELFF

size: few
V: TRBV29-1
D: TRBD1
J: TRBJ1-2
DNA: TGCAGCGTTTCCGGACAGGGGCGCTATGGCTACACCTTC
CDR3: CSVSGQGRYGYTF

size: .
V: TRBV18
D: .
J: TRBJ2-2
DNA: TGTGCCAGCTCACCAGGCGGAGGGGAGCTGTTTTTT
CDR3: CASSPGGGELFF

size: medium-sized
V: TRBV4-3
D: .
J: TRBJ2-1
DNA: TGCGCCAGCAGCCAAGATCGAGTCCTCTCTGGGCTCCGGAATGAGCAGTTCTTC
CDR3: CASSQDRVLSGLRNEQFF

size: few
V: TRBV29-1
D: TRBD2
J: TRBJ2-7
DNA: TGCAGCGTGATCCCTGGACTAGCGGGAAGAAACGAGCAGTACTTC
CDR3: CSVIPGLAGRNEQYF

size: few
V: TRBV29-1
D: TRBD2
J: TRBJ2-5
DNA: TGCAGCGTTTGGGGGTTAGCGGGAGTAGAGACCCAGTACTTC
CDR3: CSVWGLAGVETQYF

size: few
V: TRBV29-1
D: TRBD1
J: TRBJ2-7
DNA: TGCAGCGTGGCGGAGGGACAGGGTTACGAGCAGTACTTC
CDR3: CSVAEGQGYEQYF

size: .
V: TRBV7-9
D: .
J: TRBJ2-7
DNA: TGTGCCAGCTATGGCTCGGGCAGTAGCGAGCAGTACTTC
CDR3: CASYGSGSSEQYF

size: .
V: TRBV25-1
D: TRBD2
J: TRBJ2-1
DNA: TGTGCCAGCAGTGAATTTATAGCGGGAGCCCATGAGCAGTTCTTC
CDR3: CASSEFIAGAHEQFF

size: .
V: TRBV4-1
D: .
J: TRBJ2-5
DNA: TGCGCCAGCAGCCAAGCCGCCGCCCAGTACTTC
CDR3: CASSQAAAQYF

size: .
V: TRBV19
D: .
J: TRBJ2-7
DNA: TGTGCCAGTAGTATAACGGCCTCCTACGAGCAGTACTTC
CDR3: CASSITASYEQYF

size: few
V: TRBV29-1
D: TRBD1
J: TRBJ1-6
DNA: TGCAGCGCCGCCGGGACAGGGGAAAATTCACCCCTCCACTTT
CDR3: CSAAGTGENSPLHF

size: .
V: TRBV5-6
D: TRBD1
J: TRBJ2-7
DNA: TGTGCCAGCAGCTGGGGACAGGGGGCATACGAGCAGTACTTC
CDR3: CASSWGQGAYEQYF

size: .
V: TRBV27
D: .
J: TRBJ1-2
DNA: TGTGCCAGCAGTTTATCCCCTAACTATGGCTACACCTTC
CDR3: CASSLSPNYGYTF

size: .
V: TRBV29-1
D: .
J: TRBJ2-7
DNA: TGCAGCGTTGAAGTCGTTACCCGCGAGCAGTACTTC
CDR3: CSVEVVTREQYF

size: .
V: TRBV7-7
D: .
J: TRBJ2-1
DNA: TGTGCCAGCAGCTTAGCGACTAGCAATGAGCAGTTCTTC
CDR3: CASSLATSNEQFF

size: .
V: TRBV5-1
D: .
J: TRBJ1-1
DNA: TGCGCCAGCAGCTTCAACCCCCCCGGAGGGGTGATACCCTTTGGAGCTTTCTTT
CDR3: CASSFNPPGGVIPFGAFF

size: .
V: TRBV5-1
D: TRBD2
J: TRBJ2-3
DNA: TGCGCCAGCAGCTCGGGACTAGCGAGCGCAGATACGCAGTATTTT
CDR3: CASSSGLASADTQYF

size: few
V: TRBV25-1
D: .
J: TRBJ2-2
DNA: TGTGCCAGCAGTGACAGTAACACCGGGGAGCTGTTTTTT
CDR3: CASSDSNTGELFF

size: few
V: TRBV30
D: .
J: TRBJ2-7
DNA: TGTGCCTGGAATGGGTTAGACTACGAGCAGTACTTC
CDR3: CAWNGLDYEQYF

size: .
V: TRBV4-1
D: .
J: TRBJ1-1
DNA: TGCGCCAGCAGCCACCAGGGGTTGGGCACTGAAGCTTTCTTT
CDR3: CASSHQGLGTEAFF

size: once
V: TRBV9
D: TRBD2
J: TRBJ2-1
DNA: TGTGCCAGCAGCAATCAGCGGGATCGCACCTACAATGAGCAGTTCTTC
CDR3: CASSNQRDRTYNEQFF

size: .
V: TRBV4-2
D: TRBD1
J: TRBJ2-7
DNA: TGTGCCAGCGGCCGGGTGGGACAGGCCCCTGGGGAGCAGTACTTC
CDR3: CASGRVGQAPGEQYF

size: few
V: TRBV5-1
D: TRBD1
J: TRBJ1-1
DNA: TGCGCCAGCAGCTTTACAGGGGACTTGAACACTGAAGCTTTCTTT
CDR3: CASSFTGDLNTEAFF

size: .
V: TRBV2
D: .
J: TRBJ2-7
DNA: TGTGCCAGCAGTGCCCGGTTGGGGGGATACTACGAGCAGTACTTC
CDR3: CASSARLGGYYEQYF

size: .
V: TRBV29-1
D: .
J: TRBJ2-7
DNA: TGCAGCGTTGTTCCGACATCTACCTACGAGCAGTACTTC
CDR3: CSVVPTSTYEQYF

size: .
V: TRBV4-1
D: .
J: TRBJ2-7
DNA: TGCGCCAGCAGCCATTCACCGGGGCCGGCCTACGAGCAGTACTTC
CDR3: CASSHSPGPAYEQYF

size: few
V: TRBV7-3
D: .
J: TRBJ2-1
DNA: TGTGCCAGCAGCTTAGGGATTAGCGGCTACAATGAGCAGTTCTTC
CDR3: CASSLGISGYNEQFF